This TCR beta chain was documented in a study of blood T cells in healthy people across ages. About the study: Template switching retrieved approximately one barcoded beta molecule for each two T cells.

This clonotype was detected only a few times. Germline V gives CDR1 MNHEY, CDR2 SVGAGI. The germline V and J ends were trimmed by 0 bases and 6 bases, with 10 bases remaining between them. CDR3 size: 14 residues. A second PCR, run for roughly 6 to 11 cycles, used a sample-barcoded 5' primer plus a J-beta primer mix. TCRdb used MiXCR to reprocess the 5' RACE reads, holding one entry per CDR3 protein. Here the sample spans hundreds of thousands of distinct CDR3 sequences, around 24% being singletons. Another study also made use of these data, one on T cells of mothers and their children. As reported in that work: Using roughly 1.4 ug per 15 ul, all extracted RNA underwent cDNA synthesis. Added by the second PCR's M1S primer were sample barcodes and 2-4 random nucleotides. Per mother, over 10 million TCR beta CDR3 reads were obtained; per child, about 3 million.

V gene TRBV6-5 combines with J gene TRBJ2-3; a weak D match, TRBD1 (5 bases). This TCR derives from a boy aged 5-17 years in good health. The sequenced sample consisted of blood. DNA for the CDR3: TGTGCCAGCAGTTACTCGGGGCAGACGGATACGCAGTATTTT. It translates to CASSYSGQTDTQYF.